The entry below gives a single TCR beta chain sequence along with its context. As yet, its antigen is unknown. The sample is drawn from a study of cytomegalovirus exposure and HLA in healthy donors. Looking at the study overall: Genotyping showed 75% to 90% of over 350 donors falling in the Caucasian-associated ancestry cluster. Study observations and caveats: In a later analysis, HLA-associated beta chains showed higher expansion and lower generation probabilities than comparable chains. The presence/absence work took it that sequencing depth was about the same across donors.

Researchers ran the PCR with 60 Vbeta and 13 Jbeta primers. TCRdb keeps only in-frame clones here, not all; method: immunoSEQ multiplex PCR. The sample includes 150,000 to 180,000 clones, over 75% of them seen just once. The CDR3 spans 14 residues. Germline lookup yields CDR1 SGHNT and CDR2 YENEEA. V lost 5 bases to trimming and J lost 2 bases; unmatched junction nucleotides: 0. The V call is TRBV11-3, the J call TRBJ1-3; the match to TRBD1 covers 10 bases. The TCR originated in a woman between 35 and 50 years old in good health and CMV-seropositive. The sample taken for sequencing was PBMCs. CDR3 DNA sequence: TGTGCCAGCAGCGGGACAGGGGCTGGAAACACCATATATTTT. Protein product: CASSGTGAGNTIYF.